This TCR beta chain comes out of a study of T cells in Graves' hyperthyroidism and ophthalmopathy. General study results and limits: Among clonotypes expanded in thyroid above 0.001, most were also found in blood.

V lost 4 bases and J lost 8, with 16 bases in between. This CDR3 contains 13 residues. Germline CDR1 SGHRS, CDR2 YFSETQ. This clonotype appeared a few times. What it binds is unknown. TCR beta CDR3 sequences were amplified from RNA transcripts. The HTBI primer set drove a first-round RT-PCR of the TCR CDR3. TCRdb itself ran the multiplex PCR reads through MiXCR, one entry per CDR3 protein. The sample holds about 640,000 distinct CDR3 sequences, roughly 15% seen once. Uncontrolled infections, other autoimmune diseases, pregnancy or lactation led to exclusion of patients. Cells are PBMCs isolated from about 10 ml of fresh blood.

This chain joins TRBV5-1 and TRBJ2-7, with no clear D. The specimen was blood. The clonotype was recovered from a woman aged 45-65 years with Graves' ophthalmopathy. CDR3 bases: TGCGCCAGCAGCACCGACCGGTCCCTGAAGCAGTACTTC. This translates into CASSTDRSLKQYF.